This T cell receptor (beta chain) was profiled in a study of control samples from healthy donors and cancer patients. Germline CDR1 is MDHEN and CDR2 is SYDVKM. The V gene lost 5 bases and the J gene lost 4 bases, with 12 bases spanning the gap. The CDR3 is 14 residues long. Repertoires were generated with immunoSEQ multiplex PCR, while TCRdb's copy carries only in-frame clones and drops some. The repertoire includes 120,000 or so clones, around 87% of them detected once, and 2.9% sits in the top ten. This chain connects TRBV28 to TRBJ1-5, with a weak D call TRBD1 (6 bases). The clonotype originates from a man in his sixties in good health. Sequenced sample: blood. The CDR3 DNA follows: TGTGCCAGCAGTACTAGCACAGGGAATCAGCCCCAGCATTTT. This codes for CASSTSTGNQPQHF.